Listed below are T cell receptor beta chains from one sample, sequenced in a study of patients and donors after allogeneic stem cell transplantation. TCRdb fed the RT-PCR reads into MiXCR, producing one record per CDR3 protein. The sample records over 200,000 distinct CDR3 sequences, about 38% being singletons. The sample taken for sequencing was blood, either unsorted or a sorted T cell fraction (not recorded which). The receptors originated from a human donor who was either an allogeneic HSCT recipient or a stem cell or donor lymphocyte infusion donor (not recorded which). It is not recorded whose cells these are; they may come from a transplant donor. CDR3s include the opening cysteine and the closing phenylalanine or tryptophan. Each record gives: J gene, V gene, D gene, clone size, CDR3 DNA, CDR3 protein. A D gene is named only where the DNA matches it firmly. Clone sizes are given selectively: once, few, many, or a class where the clone is expanded.

>TRBJ1-2|TRBV7-2|-|-
TGTGCCAGCGCAACCCCCGAACTTGGCTACACCTTC
CASATPELGYTF
>TRBJ1-3|TRBV12-3/TRBV12-4|-|few
TGTGCCAGCAGTCATGGTTCGGTCCCCTCTGGAAACACCATATATTTT
CASSHGSVPSGNTIYF
>TRBJ2-3|TRBV5-1|TRBD2|-
TGCGCCAGCAGCTTGGTAGCGGGGGCAGATACGCAGTATTTT
CASSLVAGADTQYF
>TRBJ1-3|TRBV5-1|-|-
TGCGCCAGCAGCCCGCGAGCGGGGTACGGAAACACCATATATTTT
CASSPRAGYGNTIYF
>TRBJ2-1|TRBV12-3/TRBV12-4|TRBD2|-
TGTGCCAGCAGTTCGGGACTAGCGTCTAATGAGCAGTTCTTC
CASSSGLASNEQFF
>TRBJ1-4|TRBV30|-|few
TGTGCCTGGACTCGGGGGCGTACTAATGAAAAACTGTTTTTT
CAWTRGRTNEKLFF
>TRBJ1-6|TRBV18|-|-
TGTGCCAGCTCACCTGGCCCCGGCTATAATTCACCCCTCCACTTT
CASSPGPGYNSPLHF
>TRBJ1-2|TRBV20-1|TRBD1|few
TGCAGTGCTAGAACCGACCCCCGGGACAGGGTTAATGGCTACACCTTC
CSARTDPRDRVNGYTF
>TRBJ2-3|TRBV2|-|-
TGTGCCAGCAGGGAGGGGGCTCGAAAGGATACGCAGTATTTT
CASREGARKDTQYF
>TRBJ1-5|TRBV20-1|TRBD1|-
TGCAGTGCCCGGACAGGGGGGTATCAGCCCCAGCATTTT
CSARTGGYQPQHF
>TRBJ1-3|TRBV5-1|-|-
TGCGCCAGCAGCAGGGACTCTGGAAACACCATATATTTT
CASSRDSGNTIYF
>TRBJ2-6|TRBV28|TRBD1|-
TGTGCCAGCAGTCCCCGACAGGGGGCGTCTGGGGCCAACGTCCTGACTTTC
CASSPRQGASGANVLTF
>TRBJ1-2|TRBV11-2|-|-
TGTGCCAGCAGTCCCCTCAGGGCAGACTATGGCTACACCTTC
CASSPLRADYGYTF
>TRBJ1-1|TRBV7-9|-|-
TGTGCCAGCAGCCCTCCGAAGGGATCGAACACTGAAGCTTTCTTT
CASSPPKGSNTEAFF
>TRBJ1-2|TRBV4-1|-|-
TGCGCCAGCAGCCAAGATCAGCGGCAGGGCTATGGCTACACCTTC
CASSQDQRQGYGYTF
>TRBJ2-1|TRBV20-1|TRBD1|few
TGCAGTGCGAGAGAGGGAAGGGGGCATTCCTACAATGAGCAGTTCTTC
CSAREGRGHSYNEQFF
>TRBJ1-1|TRBV5-1|-|-
TGCGCCAGCAGGCCCTACAGGGTTGGCACTGAAGCTTTCTTT
CASRPYRVGTEAFF
>TRBJ2-7|TRBV5-1|-|-
TGCGCCAGCAGCACCCAAGACGAGCAGTACTTC
CASSTQDEQYF
>TRBJ1-5|TRBV3-1|TRBD1|-
TGTGCCAGCAGTTTCGGGACAGGGCTCAATCAGCCCCAGCATTTT
CASSFGTGLNQPQHF
>TRBJ2-7|TRBV12-3/TRBV12-4|-|-
TGTGCCAGCAGAGACGGCCGGGCCTATGAGCAGTACTTC
CASRDGRAYEQYF
>TRBJ1-2|TRBV9|-|-
TGTGCCAGCAGCGTAGTAGCGGGAGGGGACTATGGCTACACCTTC
CASSVVAGGDYGYTF
>TRBJ1-3|TRBV2|-|-
TGTGCCAGCAGTGACGGGAATCGGAACACCATATATTTT
CASSDGNRNTIYF
>TRBJ1-4|TRBV20-1|TRBD1|-
TGCAGTGCTAGAGATAGTACAGGGGCGCTGGGAAAACTGTTTTTT
CSARDSTGALGKLFF
>TRBJ2-3|TRBV12-3/TRBV12-4|TRBD2|-
TGTGCCAGCAGTAAACTCGGGGGGGCACGAGATACGCAGTATTTT
CASSKLGGARDTQYF
>TRBJ2-5|TRBV4-2|-|-
TGTGCCAGCAGCCAAGATCTCCGGGAGACCCAGTACTTC
CASSQDLRETQYF
>TRBJ2-3|TRBV27|TRBD1|-
TGTGCCAGCACGACAGGGGGAAGCACAGATACGCAGTATTTT
CASTTGGSTDTQYF
>TRBJ2-2|TRBV20-1|-|-
TGCAGTGCTAGGAAACAAGCGAACACCGGGGAGCTGTTTTTT
CSARKQANTGELFF
>TRBJ2-6|TRBV29-1|-|-
TGCAGCGTCCGAGGGGATGGCTCTGGGGCCAACGTCCTGACTTTC
CSVRGDGSGANVLTF
>TRBJ1-2|TRBV7-2|-|few
TGTGCCAGCAGCTTAAGGGAGGGTGGCGGCTATGGCTACACCTTC
CASSLREGGGYGYTF
>TRBJ2-7|TRBV20-1|-|-
TGCAGTGCTAGCCCTTTGGACCCATTCTACGAGCAGTACTTC
CSASPLDPFYEQYF
>TRBJ2-4|TRBV28|TRBD1|-
TGTGCCAGCAGACCGACAGGGACGGACATTCAGTACTTC
CASRPTGTDIQYF
>TRBJ1-6|TRBV13|-|-
TGTGCCAGCAGCTTAGGCGGCAGTGAAAATTCACCCCTCCACTTT
CASSLGGSENSPLHF